This T cell receptor beta chain originates from a study of cytomegalovirus exposure and HLA in healthy donors. Study in general: The 95 to 150 validation repertoires used a platform that matched the one used for the 666 first-cohort repertoires, as a later analysis reported. General study findings and limits: A classifier reportedly called cytomegalovirus status with high sensitivity and specificity. There were a few CMV-associated chains whose specificity for CMV antigens was confirmed in vitro. Cytomegalovirus association was assigned to some 160 TCR beta chains.

As concerns this clone: Its antigen remains unknown.

V lost 5 bases to trimming and J lost 4 bases, with 11 bases between them. Germline CDR1 is MDHEN and CDR2 is SYDVKM. The CDR3 extends over 13 amino acids. The data were produced by immunoSEQ multiplex PCR, yet TCRdb's version contains in-frame clones alone and is incomplete. The sample holds under 250,000 clones, 75% to 90% seen once. The V gene is TRBV28, the J gene TRBJ1-2; the D gene is possibly TRBD1 (6 bases). The sequenced sample consisted of PBMCs. The source is a woman aged 18-29 years in good health and CMV-seronegative. Here the CDR3 reads CASSRGGPYGYTF. For the CDR3, the DNA is TGTGCCAGCAGTCGGGGGGGCCCCTATGGCTACACCTTC.